Below, one T cell receptor (beta chain) is given with its context. The antigen is not known. These data are taken from a study of T cell responses to AZD1222 COVID-19 vaccine. Study-wide results and limits: Donors skewed white British and female; clonal diversity was possibly underestimated.

Here immunoSEQ multiplex PCR was the method, and the copy in TCRdb shows in-frame clones only, minus some. This repertoire shows some 96,000 clones, roughly 90% found once; its top ten account for about 2.2%. The sample in question was peripheral blood, obtained on day 0 of AZD1222 vaccination. This receptor was obtained from an adult in good health.

Here the CDR3 reads CASSKGDRLNNEQFF. The CDR3 DNA is TGTGCCAGCAGCAAGGGGGACAGGCTAAACAATGAGCAGTTCTTC. V gene TRBV27 combines with J gene TRBJ2-1; TRBD1 aligns across 8 bases. CDR3 length: 15 residues. CDR1 is MNHEY and CDR2 is SMNVEV in the germline V gene (reference sequence). The V segment lost 6 bases and the J segment 5 bases; nucleotides outside the gene matches: 9.